This passage covers 21 T cell receptor beta chains from one sample sequenced in a study of T cells in Graves' hyperthyroidism and ophthalmopathy. What was amplified from RNA transcripts were TCR beta CDR3 regions. Primed by the HTBI set, a first-round RT-PCR was run on the TCR CDR3. Using its own MiXCR run on the multiplex PCR reads, TCRdb lists one record per CDR3 protein. The sample shows approximately 410,000 distinct CDR3 sequences, 14% to 15% of them seen only once. Sequencing was performed on blood. The receptors here all came from a man between 18 and 35 years old with Graves' ophthalmopathy.

This clonotype was detected many times. The chain combines TRBV6-1 with TRBJ2-2, with 12 bases lining up with TRBD2. Germline V lookup: CDR1 MNHNS, CDR2 SASEGT. The CDR3 runs 20 residues. Trimming at V came to 6 bases and at J to 2 bases, leaving 16 bases not matched to a gene. For the CDR3, the DNA is TGTGCCAGCAGCACCCGGCCTTTACTAGCGGGAGGTCTAAACACCGGGGAGCTGTTTTTT. Translation gives CASSTRPLLAGGLNTGELFF.

The J gene is TRBJ2-4, the V gene TRBV7-9; no clear D. The germline V and J ends were trimmed by 1 base and 4 bases, with 11 bases remaining between them. CDR1 is SEHNR and CDR2 is FQNEAQ in the germline V gene (reference sequence). This CDR3 comprises 15 residues. CDR3 residues: CASSLVQAAKNIQYF. The CDR3 DNA follows: TGTGCCAGCAGCTTAGTTCAGGCCGCTAAAAACATTCAGTACTTC.

This clonotype showed up just a few times. An end of the junction does not agree with germline; a read error may underlie this. The V gene is TRBV7-9, the J gene TRBJ2-1; D is unresolved. This CDR3 is built from 16 residues. Germline assignment: CDR1 SEHNR and CDR2 FQNEAQ (reference sequence). The CDR3 nucleotides read TGTGCTAGCAGCTTGGGCCCCCGGGCAGGATACAATGAGCAGTTCTTC. Residues: CASSLGPRAGYNEQFF.

This clonotype was detected ten times or more. The chain couples TRBV7-8 to TRBJ1-6; 7 bases map to TRBD1. This CDR3 has 16 amino acids. CDR1 SGHVS and CDR2 FQNEAQ come from the germline V gene. V lost 5 bases to trimming and J lost 6 bases; unmatched junction nucleotides: 10. DNA for the CDR3: TGTGCCAGCAGCCTCACAGGGGCGATGGGTAATTCACCCCTCCACTTT. This codes for CASSLTGAMGNSPLHF.

This chain links TRBV6-4 with TRBJ1-5; 9 bases fit TRBD1. The V gene's germline CDR1 is MRHNA and CDR2 SNTAGT. The CDR3 contains 15 residues. V lost 3 bases, J lost 6 bases, and 6 bases stayed unmatched. The CDR3 sequence: CASSEQGAVGQPQHF. The CDR3 bases are TGTGCCAGCAGTGAACAGGGGGCCGTCGGTCAGCCCCAGCATTTT.

J is TRBJ2-7 and V is TRBV4-1; TRBD1 agrees at 7 bases. The CDR3 loop spans 15 amino acids. The junction had 5 bases not matched to a gene; V was cut back by 3 bases and J by 0 bases. Germline V gene lookup returns CDR1 MGHRA and CDR2 YSYEKL. The CDR3 here is CASSHGTDSSYEQYF. Here the CDR3 DNA reads TGCGCCAGCAGCCATGGGACAGATAGCTCCTACGAGCAGTACTTC.

CDR3 sequence reads: CSARNADGWGNSPLHF. The CDR3 DNA sequence: TGCAGTGCAAGAAACGCTGACGGATGGGGGAATTCACCCCTCCACTTT. The rearrangement links TRBV20-1 to TRBJ1-6; a weak D match, TRBD1 (5 bases). Per the germline V gene, CDR1 is DFQATT and CDR2 is SNEGSKA (reference sequence). The CDR3 is 16 residues long. V lost 6 bases and J 7 bases, leaving 22 bases between the germline ends.

This clonotype appeared a few times. V gene TRBV7-8 combines with J gene TRBJ1-6; the D gene is possibly TRBD1 (6 bases). V lost 6 bases to trimming and J lost 8 bases, with 14 bases between them. Germline V gene data show CDR1 as SGHVS and CDR2 as FQNEAQ. The CDR3 runs 14 residues. CDR3 loop: CASSPRGGHSPLHF. The DNA for the CDR3 is TGTGCCAGCAGTCCAAGGGGGGGGCATTCACCCCTCCACTTT.

In this sample, this clonotype turned up many times. The rearrangement uses TRBV2 and TRBJ2-3; TRBD2 agrees at 8 bases. The CDR3 spans 16 residues. V lost 3 bases and J lost 2; bases outside the gene matches: 7. CDR1 is SNHLY, CDR2 FYNNEI, per germline. CDR3: CASSDSGALPTDTQYF. The DNA for the CDR3 is TGTGCCAGCAGTGATAGCGGGGCCCTTCCCACAGATACGCAGTATTTT.

This clonotype was seen at least ten times. The V call is TRBV24-1, the J call TRBJ2-3, with D tentatively TRBD2 (7 bases). Trimming removed 0 bases from V and 0 bases from J, with 15 bases in between. This CDR3 has 18 amino acids. Germline V lookup: CDR1 KGHDR, CDR2 SFDVKD. The CDR3 here is CATSDLRGALASTDTQYF. In DNA, the CDR3 is TGTGCCACCAGTGATTTGCGGGGGGCCCTCGCTAGCACAGATACGCAGTATTTT.

Only a few counts were recorded for this clonotype. A read error may account for a junction end that differs from germline. The chain employs TRBV2 and TRBJ1-2, with D unclear. CDR1 and CDR2 from the germline V gene are SNHLY and FYNNEI. The length of the CDR3 is 11 residues. CDR3 loop: CASSEGYSYTF. CDR3 DNA: TGTGCCAGCAGTGAGGGCTATAGCTACACCTTC.

In its sample, this clonotype was seen many times. The genes are TRBV7-3 and TRBJ1-1; D is ambiguous. V gave up 4 bases and J gave up 1 base, with 7 bases separating them. Germline lookup yields CDR1 SGHTA and CDR2 FQGTGA. The CDR3 totals 13 residues. CDR3 amino acids: CASSSQRNTEAFF. The CDR3 region has the DNA TGTGCCAGCAGCTCACAGAGGAACACTGAAGCTTTCTTT.

This clonotype was seen a handful of times. The chain has TRBV7-2 and TRBJ2-7; 14 bases fit TRBD2. This CDR3 is built from 16 residues. Per germline, CDR1 SGHTA and CDR2 FQGNSA. J lost 3 bases, V lost 4 bases, and 5 bases had no gene match. For the CDR3, the DNA is TGTGCCAGCAGCTCCGGGACTAGCGGGGGCCGCTACGAGCAGTACTTC. Encoded protein: CASSSGTSGGRYEQYF.

The chain employs TRBV9 and TRBJ1-3, with a weak D call TRBD1 (6 bases). V lost 4 bases and J lost 2, with 10 bases in between. The CDR3 sequence is 14 residues long. Germline loops: CDR1 SGDLS, CDR2 YYNGEE. CDR3 DNA sequence: TGTGCCAGCAGCCAGGGGTTGGCTGGAAACACCATATATTTT. Amino acids: CASSQGLAGNTIYF.

This clonotype was observed at least ten times. This chain connects TRBV11-3 to TRBJ2-3; TRBD1 agrees at 9 bases. Germline CDR1 is SGHNT and CDR2 is YENEEA. Trimming cost V 5 bases and J 3 bases; bases outside gene matches: 9. This CDR3 contains 16 residues. The CDR3 spells CASSPQGQGATDTQYF. The CDR3 DNA sequence: TGTGCCAGCAGCCCGCAGGGACAGGGTGCGACAGATACGCAGTATTTT. Complete variable domain (other parts from reference TRBV11-3 and TRBJ2-3): EAGVVQSPRYKIIEKKQPVAFWCNPISGHNTLYWYLQNLGQGPELLIRYENEEAVDDSQLPKDRFSAERLKGVDSTLKIQPAELGDSAVYLCASSPQGQGATDTQYFGPGTRLTVL.

This rearrangement joins TRBV12-5 to TRBJ2-1; D perhaps matches TRBD2 (6 bases). Germline CDR1 LGHNT, CDR2 FRNRAP. CDR3 length: 13 residues. The ends were cut back, 8 bases at V and 5 bases at J, with 13 bases in the middle. For the CDR3, the DNA is TGTGCTAGTCTGGCGGGGACCAACAATGAGCAGTTCTTC. This sequence encodes CASLAGTNNEQFF.

This clonotype has ten or more counts. The chain employs TRBV7-6 and TRBJ1-1; the match to TRBD1 covers 9 bases. CDR3 length: 15 amino acids. Losses at the gene ends were 5 bases for V and 4 bases for J; bases not matched to a gene: 8. Germline CDR1 is SGHVS and CDR2 is FNYEAQ. CDR3 sequence reads: CASSPQGAGGTEAFF. DNA of the CDR3: TGTGCCAGCAGCCCACAGGGGGCTGGGGGCACTGAAGCTTTCTTT.

The rearrangement joins TRBV7-2 to TRBJ2-2; D not certain. The V gene's germline CDR1 is SGHTA and CDR2 FQGNSA. CDR3 length: 15 residues. The V and J ends lost 5 bases and 2 bases respectively, with 12 bases between them. Written as DNA, the CDR3 is TGTGCCAGCAGCACCGGACGGTCCAACACCGGGGAGCTGTTTTTT. As protein: CASSTGRSNTGELFF.

This clonotype was seen ten or more times. The chain is built from TRBV7-8 and TRBJ1-2; 7 bases line up with TRBD1. This CDR3 is 15 amino acids long. Germline assignment: CDR1 SGHVS and CDR2 FQNEAQ. V dropped 1 base and J dropped 4; count of bases not matched to a gene: 6. The CDR3 nucleotides are TGTGCCAGCAGCTTAGAGACAGGGTGGGGCTATGGCTACACCTTC. Translated: CASSLETGWGYGYTF.

DNA for the CDR3: TGTGCCAGCAGCGTCATAGGTGGGGGAGCAGATACGCAGTATTTT. As protein: CASSVIGGGADTQYF. The V gene is TRBV7-2, the J gene TRBJ2-3; the D call may be TRBD1 or TRBD2 (5 bases each). Trimming took off 5 bases at V and 4 bases at J, with 16 bases between the two ends. Germline-derived CDR1 and CDR2 are SGHTA and FQGNSA. This CDR3 has 15 amino acids.

This clonotype showed up many times. V and J are TRBV12-3 or TRBV12-4 and TRBJ1-5; 9 bases are a match to TRBD1. After removal of 8 bases from V and 6 bases from J, the junction contained 11 bases not matched to a gene. The CDR3 length is 15 residues. The CDR3 nucleotides are TGTGCCAGCGTATTAGGGACAGGGTTCTTTCAGCCCCAGCATTTT. This gives the protein CASVLGTGFFQPQHF.